This T cell receptor beta chain was identified during a study of shared clonotypes between healthy human individuals. The CDR3 is 16 residues long. Germline V gene sequence: CDR1 SGHAT, CDR2 FQNNGV. V was clipped by 5 bases and J by 3 bases; unmatched bases: 10. Profiling relied on immunoSEQ multiplex PCR, and the TCRdb table lists in-frame clones only, not all of them. The repertoire holds 2 million to 2.5 million clones, with roughly 93% as singletons. HIV-negative, healthy adults without recent acute infections or vaccinations were the donors. The receptor was isolated from a man younger than 35 in good health. Some clones in this sample may be carry-over from other donors' samples. V is TRBV11-2 and J is TRBJ2-7, with 10 bases matching TRBD1. The sequenced sample was naive CD4+ T cells from PBMCs. Subset: CD45RA+ positively selected. The DNA for the CDR3 is TGTGCCAGCAGCAAATGGGACAGGGGAAGACTCTACGAGCAGTACTTC. Its translation is CASSKWDRGRLYEQYF.